Listed below are T cell receptor beta chains from one sample, sequenced in a study of blood T cell repertoires in COVID-19. TCRdb's copy holds only in-frame clones and misses some; the assay was immunoSEQ multiplex PCR. The sample has more than 200,000 clones, 84% seen once. Sequenced input: peripheral blood. These receptor sequences come from a middle-aged woman who had recovered from COVID-19. Both conserved end residues are part of each CDR3. The D gene is left open where the match is weak. Only part of the rows carry a size: once, few, many, or a class if the clone is expanded.

v_call: TRBV5-1; j_call: TRBJ2-7; d_call: TRBD1; clone_size: -; cdr3_nt: TGCGCCAGCAGCTGGGACAGGGGGTCGGACGAGCAGTACTTC; cdr3_aa: CASSWDRGSDEQYF
v_call: TRBV19; j_call: TRBJ1-2; d_call: TRBD1; clone_size: -; cdr3_nt: TGTGCCAGTAGTGAGCCGGGACAGATATATTCTAACTATGGCTACACCTTC; cdr3_aa: CASSEPGQIYSNYGYTF
v_call: TRBV20-1; j_call: TRBJ2-7; d_call: -; clone_size: once; cdr3_nt: TGCAGTGCTACTGACCCCAGGGGTAGCCCCTACGAGCAGTACTTC; cdr3_aa: CSATDPRGSPYEQYF
v_call: TRBV19; j_call: TRBJ2-3; d_call: TRBD2; clone_size: -; cdr3_nt: TGTGCCAGTAGTAGCGGGGGGACTAGCACAGATACGCAGTATTTT; cdr3_aa: CASSSGGTSTDTQYF
v_call: TRBV5-1; j_call: TRBJ1-2; d_call: TRBD1; clone_size: -; cdr3_nt: TGCGCCAGCAGCTCCTTTAACAGGGGAGATGGCTACACCTTC; cdr3_aa: CASSSFNRGDGYTF
v_call: TRBV18; j_call: TRBJ1-5; d_call: -; clone_size: once; cdr3_nt: TGTGCCAGCTCACCAAGAGGGCTTTATAGCAATCAGCCCCAGCATTTT; cdr3_aa: CASSPRGLYSNQPQHF
v_call: TRBV19; j_call: TRBJ1-6; d_call: TRBD1; clone_size: once; cdr3_nt: TGTGCCAGTAGCGTCGACAGGGGTCCCCATTCACCCCTCCACTTT; cdr3_aa: CASSVDRGPHSPLHF
v_call: TRBV24-1; j_call: TRBJ1-5; d_call: TRBD1; clone_size: few; cdr3_nt: TGTGCCACCAGTGAACAGGGGGACACGAGCCGGCATTTT; cdr3_aa: CATSEQGDTSRHF
v_call: TRBV7-2; j_call: TRBJ2-7; d_call: TRBD1; clone_size: few; cdr3_nt: TGTGCCAGCAGCTCAACACCGGGACAGGGGGTCTACGAGCAGTACTTC; cdr3_aa: CASSSTPGQGVYEQYF
v_call: TRBV7-9; j_call: TRBJ2-4; d_call: -; clone_size: -; cdr3_nt: TGTGCCAGCAGCTCTTCGCTAACAGGAAGTCTAGCCAAAAACATTCAGTACTTC; cdr3_aa: CASSSSLTGSLAKNIQYF
v_call: TRBV9; j_call: TRBJ1-1; d_call: -; clone_size: -; cdr3_nt: TGTGCCAGCAGCGTAGCTGTCGGTCCCGAGGCTTTCTTT; cdr3_aa: CASSVAVGPEAFF
v_call: TRBV3-1/TRBV3-2; j_call: TRBJ2-1; d_call: -; clone_size: -; cdr3_nt: TGTGCCAGCAGCCCCAGCAGGTCCTACAATGAGCAGTTCTTC; cdr3_aa: CASSPSRSYNEQFF
v_call: TRBV7-2; j_call: TRBJ1-5; d_call: -; clone_size: -; cdr3_nt: TGTGCCAGCAGCTTAGTGGCGGTTAGCAATCAGCCCCAGCATTTT; cdr3_aa: CASSLVAVSNQPQHF
v_call: TRBV7-3; j_call: TRBJ1-1; d_call: TRBD1; clone_size: once; cdr3_nt: TGTGCCAGCAGCTTAACTGGCGGGACAGGGGGCGCCGGGGGGACTGAAGCTTTCTTT; cdr3_aa: CASSLTGGTGGAGGTEAFF
v_call: TRBV7-8; j_call: TRBJ1-2; d_call: TRBD1; clone_size: once; cdr3_nt: TGTGCCAGCAGCCCGGGACAGGGAGATGGCTACACCTTC; cdr3_aa: CASSPGQGDGYTF
v_call: TRBV29-1; j_call: TRBJ1-2; d_call: TRBD1; clone_size: -; cdr3_nt: TGCAGCGTTGATAGAGGGACAGGGGAAAACTATGGCTACACCTTC; cdr3_aa: CSVDRGTGENYGYTF
v_call: TRBV12-3/TRBV12-4; j_call: TRBJ2-5; d_call: -; clone_size: -; cdr3_nt: TGTGCCAGCAGTTTAGTTAAAGAGACCCAGTACTTC; cdr3_aa: CASSLVKETQYF
v_call: TRBV7-2; j_call: TRBJ1-2; d_call: -; clone_size: -; cdr3_nt: TGTGCCAGCAGCTTGGGCAGGGGCGGTCTCTATGGCTACACCTTC; cdr3_aa: CASSLGRGGLYGYTF
v_call: TRBV6-6; j_call: TRBJ2-6; d_call: -; clone_size: -; cdr3_nt: TGTGCCAGCAGTCTTATCGGGGGGGCCAACGTCCTGACTTTC; cdr3_aa: CASSLIGGANVLTF
v_call: TRBV5-6; j_call: TRBJ1-2; d_call: TRBD1; clone_size: -; cdr3_nt: TGTGCCAGCAGCTGGGCGGTGGAGACAGGGGATGGCTACACCTTC; cdr3_aa: CASSWAVETGDGYTF
v_call: TRBV6-5; j_call: TRBJ1-1; d_call: -; clone_size: -; cdr3_nt: TGTGCCAGCAGCTTGACCAGGGGCACTGAAGCTTTCTTT; cdr3_aa: CASSLTRGTEAFF
v_call: TRBV5-8; j_call: TRBJ2-3; d_call: -; clone_size: -; cdr3_nt: TGTGCCAGCAGCTTCCCTCCAGATACGCAGTATTTT; cdr3_aa: CASSFPPDTQYF
v_call: TRBV12-5; j_call: TRBJ1-2; d_call: -; clone_size: -; cdr3_nt: TGTGCTAGTGGTCAAACCCTGGGGGGAGTAGGGGGCTACACCTTC; cdr3_aa: CASGQTLGGVGGYTF
v_call: TRBV19; j_call: TRBJ1-5; d_call: -; clone_size: -; cdr3_nt: TGTGCCAGTAGTATTCAAAGAGCCCATCTTCGGGGCAATCAGCCCCAGCATTTT; cdr3_aa: CASSIQRAHLRGNQPQHF
v_call: TRBV3-1/TRBV3-2; j_call: TRBJ2-1; d_call: -; clone_size: -; cdr3_nt: TGTGCCAGCAGCCAGGGGGGCTCCTACAATGAGCAGTTCTTC; cdr3_aa: CASSQGGSYNEQFF
v_call: TRBV11-3; j_call: TRBJ2-7; d_call: TRBD2; clone_size: -; cdr3_nt: TGTGCCAGCAGCTTCTGGGGAACTAGCGGGGGCCCCTACGAGCAGTACTTC; cdr3_aa: CASSFWGTSGGPYEQYF
v_call: TRBV5-1; j_call: TRBJ2-2; d_call: TRBD1; clone_size: -; cdr3_nt: TGCGCCAGCAGCCCAAGACCGACAGGGGCGAACACCGGGGAGCTGTTTTTT; cdr3_aa: CASSPRPTGANTGELFF
v_call: TRBV27; j_call: TRBJ2-5; d_call: -; clone_size: -; cdr3_nt: TGTGCCAGCAGTTTCGGGAGACAAGAGACCCAGTACTTC; cdr3_aa: CASSFGRQETQYF
v_call: TRBV7-2; j_call: TRBJ2-3; d_call: TRBD2; clone_size: -; cdr3_nt: TGTGCCAGCAGCTTCACTAGCGGGGGGCCTGGAGATACGCAGTATTTT; cdr3_aa: CASSFTSGGPGDTQYF
v_call: TRBV7-8; j_call: TRBJ2-1; d_call: -; clone_size: -; cdr3_nt: TGTGCCAGCAGTGGAGTATACAATGAGCAGTTCTTC; cdr3_aa: CASSGVYNEQFF
v_call: TRBV6-2/TRBV6-3; j_call: TRBJ1-1; d_call: -; clone_size: -; cdr3_nt: TGTGCCAGCAGTTACTCCGCGCAGGGGAACACTGAAGCTTTCTTT; cdr3_aa: CASSYSAQGNTEAFF
v_call: TRBV2; j_call: TRBJ1-2; d_call: -; clone_size: -; cdr3_nt: TGTGCCAGCAGTGTGGGCTACCTTAACTATGGCTACACCTTC; cdr3_aa: CASSVGYLNYGYTF
v_call: TRBV6-6; j_call: TRBJ1-6; d_call: -; clone_size: -; cdr3_nt: TGTGCCAGCAGTAGGATGACAAATTCACCCCTCCACTTT; cdr3_aa: CASSRMTNSPLHF
v_call: TRBV3-1/TRBV3-2; j_call: TRBJ2-1; d_call: -; clone_size: -; cdr3_nt: TGTGCCAGCAGCCAGAGGGATGAGCAGTTCTTC; cdr3_aa: CASSQRDEQFF
v_call: TRBV19; j_call: TRBJ1-1; d_call: -; clone_size: -; cdr3_nt: TGTGCCAGTAGTATGCGTACTGAAGCTTTCTTT; cdr3_aa: CASSMRTEAFF
v_call: TRBV21-1; j_call: TRBJ2-3; d_call: -; clone_size: -; cdr3_nt: TGTGCCAGCACCTTGGACAGGGGACGATTCACAGATACGCAGTATTTT; cdr3_aa: CASTLDRGRFTDTQYF
v_call: TRBV18; j_call: TRBJ1-2; d_call: -; clone_size: -; cdr3_nt: TGTGCCAGCTCACCGGGCGATAACTATGGCTACACCTTC; cdr3_aa: CASSPGDNYGYTF
v_call: TRBV3-1/TRBV3-2; j_call: TRBJ1-2; d_call: -; clone_size: -; cdr3_nt: TGTGCCAGCAGCCAAGGGGCAGGGGCCGACTATGGCTACACCTTC; cdr3_aa: CASSQGAGADYGYTF
v_call: TRBV5-6; j_call: TRBJ1-4; d_call: -; clone_size: -; cdr3_nt: TGTGCCAGCAGCTCGGGGGGTTGGGATGAAAAACTGTTTTTT; cdr3_aa: CASSSGGWDEKLFF
v_call: TRBV9; j_call: TRBJ2-2; d_call: -; clone_size: -; cdr3_nt: TGTGCCAGCAGCGTAGCTAGTCAGAACACCGGGGAGCTGTTTTTT; cdr3_aa: CASSVASQNTGELFF
v_call: TRBV6-5; j_call: TRBJ1-4; d_call: TRBD1; clone_size: -; cdr3_nt: TGTGCCAGCAGGTACAGGGGGCAGTCTAATGAAAAACTGTTTTTT; cdr3_aa: CASRYRGQSNEKLFF
v_call: TRBV2; j_call: TRBJ1-1; d_call: -; clone_size: -; cdr3_nt: TGTGCCAGCAGTGTCGGGAACACTGAAGCTTTCTTT; cdr3_aa: CASSVGNTEAFF
v_call: TRBV28; j_call: TRBJ1-2; d_call: -; clone_size: -; cdr3_nt: TGTGCCAGCAGTTCAGGGGAGGGCTACACCTTC; cdr3_aa: CASSSGEGYTF
v_call: TRBV4-3; j_call: TRBJ1-4; d_call: TRBD1; clone_size: -; cdr3_nt: TGCGCCAGCAGCCTCGGACAGGGTTTAGGCGAAAAACTGTTTTTT; cdr3_aa: CASSLGQGLGEKLFF
v_call: TRBV20-1; j_call: TRBJ1-5; d_call: TRBD1; clone_size: few; cdr3_nt: TGCAGTGCTAGTTCGGGACAGGGGGCTCAGCCCCAGCATTTT; cdr3_aa: CSASSGQGAQPQHF
v_call: TRBV19; j_call: TRBJ1-3; d_call: -; clone_size: -; cdr3_nt: TGTGCCAGTAGTGCGGTCGGAGGTTCTGGAAGCACCATATATTTT; cdr3_aa: CASSAVGGSGSTIYF
v_call: TRBV7-8; j_call: TRBJ2-3; d_call: TRBD2; clone_size: -; cdr3_nt: TGTGCCAGCAGCCCGATTGCGGGGGGGAGCACAGATACGCAGTATTTT; cdr3_aa: CASSPIAGGSTDTQYF
v_call: TRBV19; j_call: TRBJ1-5; d_call: -; clone_size: -; cdr3_nt: TGTGCCAGTCGGACAGTGAGCAATCAGCCCCAGCATTTT; cdr3_aa: CASRTVSNQPQHF
v_call: TRBV5-4; j_call: TRBJ1-1; d_call: -; clone_size: -; cdr3_nt: TGTGCCAGCAGCGGCGTCGGGGGGCCACAACGTTCTGCTTTCTTT; cdr3_aa: CASSGVGGPQRSAFF
v_call: TRBV19; j_call: TRBJ2-4; d_call: TRBD1; clone_size: -; cdr3_nt: TGTGCCAGTTCTTTTGGGGTGGGGACAGGGGTTCAGTACTTC; cdr3_aa: CASSFGVGTGVQYF